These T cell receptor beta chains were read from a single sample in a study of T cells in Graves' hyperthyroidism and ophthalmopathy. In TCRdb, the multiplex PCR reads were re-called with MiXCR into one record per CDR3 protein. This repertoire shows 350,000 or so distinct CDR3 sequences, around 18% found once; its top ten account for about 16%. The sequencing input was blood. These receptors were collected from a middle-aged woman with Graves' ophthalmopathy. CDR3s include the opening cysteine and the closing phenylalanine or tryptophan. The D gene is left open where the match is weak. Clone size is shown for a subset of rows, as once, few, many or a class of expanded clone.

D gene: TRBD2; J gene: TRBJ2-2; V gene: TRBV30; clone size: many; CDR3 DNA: TGTGCCTGGAGACTAGCGGGACAGACCGGGGAGCTGTTTTTT; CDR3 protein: CAWRLAGQTGELFF
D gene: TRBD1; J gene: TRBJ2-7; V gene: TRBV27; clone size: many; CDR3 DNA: TGTGCCAGCTTCGACAGGGAGTCCTACGAGCAGTACTTC; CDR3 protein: CASFDRESYEQYF
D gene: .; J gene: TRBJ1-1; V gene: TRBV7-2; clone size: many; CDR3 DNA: TGTGCCAGCAGCTTCGGGGGTTACACTGAAGCTTTCTTT; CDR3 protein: CASSFGGYTEAFF
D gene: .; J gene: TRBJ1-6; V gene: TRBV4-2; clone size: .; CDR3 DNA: TGTGCCAGCAGCCAAGAGGCCGCAGGGTCGGGTTCACCCCTCCACTTT; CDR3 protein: CASSQEAAGSGSPLHF
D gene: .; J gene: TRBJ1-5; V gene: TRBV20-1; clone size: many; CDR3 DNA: TGCAGTGCTAGAGATCCAAGGGGAAAGGGTCAGCCCCAGCATTTT; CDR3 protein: CSARDPRGKGQPQHF
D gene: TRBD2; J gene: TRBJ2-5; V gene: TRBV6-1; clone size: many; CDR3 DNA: TGTGCCAGCAGCCTGACTAGCGGGAGAATGTTAGGAGAGACCCAGTACTTC; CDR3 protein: CASSLTSGRMLGETQYF
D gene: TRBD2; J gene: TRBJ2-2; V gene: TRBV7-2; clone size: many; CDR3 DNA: TGTGCCAGCAGCTTATCGGGGGGACTAGCGGGGAACACCGGGGAGCTGTTTTTT; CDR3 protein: CASSLSGGLAGNTGELFF
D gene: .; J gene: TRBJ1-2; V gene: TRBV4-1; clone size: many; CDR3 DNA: TGCGCCAGCAGCCCGTTCACGGAAACGGCCTATGGCTACACCTTC; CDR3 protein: CASSPFTETAYGYTF
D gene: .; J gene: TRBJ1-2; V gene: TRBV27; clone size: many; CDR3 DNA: TGTGCCAGCAGTACCCTAGGGGGGATGAATGGCTACACCTTC; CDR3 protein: CASSTLGGMNGYTF
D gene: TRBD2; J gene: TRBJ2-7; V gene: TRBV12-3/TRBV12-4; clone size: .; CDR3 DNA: TGTGCCAGCAGTTTAATCAGGACTAGGGGCGTCCACGAGCAGTACTTC; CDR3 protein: CASSLIRTRGVHEQYF
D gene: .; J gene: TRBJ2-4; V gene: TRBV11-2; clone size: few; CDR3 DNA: TGTGCCAGCATGCCCCGGGACAGTGTACTAGCCGGGAAAAACATTCAGTACTTC; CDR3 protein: CASMPRDSVLAGKNIQYF
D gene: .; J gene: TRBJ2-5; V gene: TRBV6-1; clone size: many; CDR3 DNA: TGTGCCAGCAACTACCCCCCCGTGGAGACCCAGTACTTC; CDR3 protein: CASNYPPVETQYF
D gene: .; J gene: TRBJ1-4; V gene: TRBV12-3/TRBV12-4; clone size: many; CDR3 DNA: TGTGCCAGCAAGATCGGTAATGAAAAACTGTTTTTT; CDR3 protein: CASKIGNEKLFF
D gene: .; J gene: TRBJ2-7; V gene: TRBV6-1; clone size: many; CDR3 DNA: TGTGCCAGCAGGCGGGACGGTCTGGACCACGAGCAGTACTTC; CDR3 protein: CASRRDGLDHEQYF
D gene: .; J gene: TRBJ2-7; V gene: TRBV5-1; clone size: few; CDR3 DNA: TGCGCCAGCAGCTTGGGGGGGGCGAGGAATACCTACGAGCAGTACTTC; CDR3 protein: CASSLGGARNTYEQYF
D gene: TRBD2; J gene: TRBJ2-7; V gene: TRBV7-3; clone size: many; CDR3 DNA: TGTGCCAGCAGCCCCTCGGGGATAGCGGGAGGGCCAAGGGTCAACGAGCAGTACTTC; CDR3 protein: CASSPSGIAGGPRVNEQYF
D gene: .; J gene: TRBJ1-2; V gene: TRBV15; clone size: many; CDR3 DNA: TGTGCCACCAGCACCCGCAGGCTACCTAACTATGGCTACACCTTC; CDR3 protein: CATSTRRLPNYGYTF
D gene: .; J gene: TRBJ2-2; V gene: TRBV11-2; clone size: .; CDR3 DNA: TGTGCCAGCCGGATTCCGGTCGGCGAAAGGGGGGAGCTGTTTTTT; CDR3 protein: CASRIPVGERGELFF
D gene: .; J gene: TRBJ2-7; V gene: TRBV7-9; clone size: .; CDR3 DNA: TGTGCCAGCAGCCCCGGCCCCAGGCGGGAGCAGTACTTC; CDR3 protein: CASSPGPRREQYF
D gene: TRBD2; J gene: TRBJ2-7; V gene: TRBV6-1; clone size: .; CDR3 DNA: TGTGCCAGCAGGGGAGCGGGAGGGCTCACCTACGAGCAGTACTTC; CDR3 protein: CASRGAGGLTYEQYF
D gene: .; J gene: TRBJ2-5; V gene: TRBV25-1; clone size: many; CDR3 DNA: TGTGCCAGCAGTGAAATTGGGGGGCAGGAGACCCAGTACTTC; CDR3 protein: CASSEIGGQETQYF
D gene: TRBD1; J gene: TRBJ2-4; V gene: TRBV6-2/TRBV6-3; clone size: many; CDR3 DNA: TGTGCCAGCAGGCGAGGGACAGGGGACAAAAACATTCAGTACTTC; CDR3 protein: CASRRGTGDKNIQYF
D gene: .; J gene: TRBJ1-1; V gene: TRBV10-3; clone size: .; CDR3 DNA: TGTGCCATCAGTGAAATGGGTTTGACTGAAGCTTTCTTT; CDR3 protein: CAISEMGLTEAFF
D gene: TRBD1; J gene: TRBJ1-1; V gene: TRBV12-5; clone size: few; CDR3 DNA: TGTGCTAGTGGTTTTAGTGAAGGGGGCGAAGCTTTCTTT; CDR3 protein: CASGFSEGGEAFF
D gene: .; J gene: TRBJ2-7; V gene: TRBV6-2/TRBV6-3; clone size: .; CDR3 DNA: TGTGCCAGCAGTTACGGGACTTCCACATACGAGCAGTACTTC; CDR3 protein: CASSYGTSTYEQYF
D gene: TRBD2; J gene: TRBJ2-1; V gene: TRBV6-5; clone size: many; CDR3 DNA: TGTGCCAGCAGTTACGGGAGCGGGAGCTCCTACAATGAGCAGTTCTTC; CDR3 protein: CASSYGSGSSYNEQFF
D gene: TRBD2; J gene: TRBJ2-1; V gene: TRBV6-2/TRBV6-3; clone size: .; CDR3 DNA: TGTGCCAGCAGAAAGGCCGGGACTAGCTCCTACAATGAGCAGTTCTTC; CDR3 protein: CASRKAGTSSYNEQFF
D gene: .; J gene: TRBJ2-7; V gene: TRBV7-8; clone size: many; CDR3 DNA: TGTGCCAGCAGCTTAGTATCCATCGGGCGATTCACCTACGAGCAGTACTTC; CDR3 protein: CASSLVSIGRFTYEQYF